The source of this T cell receptor beta chain is a study of blood T cell repertoires in COVID-19. Background on the study: Sources were T cells, B-cell-depleted T cells, or PBMCs; the material itself was cDNA or gDNA.

V dropped 3 bases and J dropped 5 bases, with 8 bases sitting between them. The germline gives CDR1 SGHRS, CDR2 YFSETQ. CDR3 size: 13 residues. In the original analysis: Scientists estimated how many nucleated cells there were by amplifying reference gene primers. Assay used: immunoSEQ multiplex PCR; TCRdb lists only in-frame clones, some missing. V, J and clone size are taken as reported in that table, and D and trimming were inferred from the DNA itself. The sample records 130,000 or so clones, 88% being singletons. The sample comprised peripheral blood. The rearrangement joins TRBV5-1 to TRBJ2-2; maybe TRBD2 (5 bases). This clonotype was obtained from a man in his 70s with active COVID-19. CDR3 nucleotides: TGCGCCAGCAGCTCCTCGGGGACCGGGGAGCTGTTTTTT. This codes for CASSSSGTGELFF. Supplemented by reference TRBV5-1 and TRBJ2-2, the full variable domain reads KAGVTQTPRYLIKTRGQQVTLSCSPISGHRSVSWYQQTPGQGLQFLFEYFSETQRNKGNFPGRFSGRQFSNSRSEMNVSTLELGDSALYLCASSSSGTGELFFGEGSRLTVL.